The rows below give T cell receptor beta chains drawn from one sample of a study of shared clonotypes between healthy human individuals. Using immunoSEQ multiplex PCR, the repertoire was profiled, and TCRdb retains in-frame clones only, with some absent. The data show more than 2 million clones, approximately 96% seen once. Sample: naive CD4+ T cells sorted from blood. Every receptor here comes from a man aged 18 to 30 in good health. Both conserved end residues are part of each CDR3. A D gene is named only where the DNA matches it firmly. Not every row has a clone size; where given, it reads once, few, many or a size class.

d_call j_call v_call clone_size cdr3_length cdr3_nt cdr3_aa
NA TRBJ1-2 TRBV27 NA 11 TGTGCCAGTAGCGGAGGGTTTGGCTACACCTTC CASSGGFGYTF
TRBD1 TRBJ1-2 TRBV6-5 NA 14 TGTGCCAGCGGCCCAGGGGGCTTCAACTATGGCTACACCTTC CASGPGGFNYGYTF
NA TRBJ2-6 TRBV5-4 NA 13 TGTGCCAGCCTCAACTCTGGGGCCAACGTCCTGACTTTC CASLNSGANVLTF
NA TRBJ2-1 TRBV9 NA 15 TGTGCCAGCAGCGGGGATGGCCACTCCTACAATGAGCAGTTCTTC CASSGDGHSYNEQFF
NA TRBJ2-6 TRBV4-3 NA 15 TGCGCCAGCAGCCAAGAACCAGGGCCGTCCTTTGTCCTGACTTTC CASSQEPGPSFVLTF
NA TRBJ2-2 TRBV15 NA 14 TGTGCCACCAGCGACAAGAGAAGGACCGGGGAGCTGTTTTTT CATSDKRRTGELFF
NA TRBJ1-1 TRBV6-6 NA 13 TGTGCCAGCTCGACAGGCATGAACACTGAAGCTTTCTTT CASSTGMNTEAFF
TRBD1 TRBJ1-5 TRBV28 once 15 TGTGCCAGCAGTTCCTCAGACAGGGTCCATCAGCCCCAGCATTTT CASSSSDRVHQPQHF
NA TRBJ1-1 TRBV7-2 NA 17 TGTGCCAGCAGCTTAGGGGCGGGGCGCCCCTTGAACACTGAAGCTTTCTTT CASSLGAGRPLNTEAFF
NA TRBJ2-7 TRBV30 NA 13 TGTGCCTGGAATCAGGGCCCGGGACACGAGCAGTACTTC CAWNQGPGHEQYF
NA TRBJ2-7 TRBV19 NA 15 TGTGCCAGTAGTAGATCAGCGGCAGGAACCTACGAGCAGTACTTC CASSRSAAGTYEQYF
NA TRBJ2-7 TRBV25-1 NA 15 TGTGCCAGCAGTGAATTTCGAGCGTTGGCCTACGAGCAGTACTTC CASSEFRALAYEQYF
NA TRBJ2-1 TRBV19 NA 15 TGTGCCAGTGGACGGGGGACAACCTACTACAATGAGCAGTTCTTC CASGRGTTYYNEQFF
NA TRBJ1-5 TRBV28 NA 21 TGTGCCAGCAACAGAGGGCCCAGGACAGTCGCCCCTATTTATAGCAATCAGCCCCAGCATTTT CASNRGPRTVAPIYSNQPQHF